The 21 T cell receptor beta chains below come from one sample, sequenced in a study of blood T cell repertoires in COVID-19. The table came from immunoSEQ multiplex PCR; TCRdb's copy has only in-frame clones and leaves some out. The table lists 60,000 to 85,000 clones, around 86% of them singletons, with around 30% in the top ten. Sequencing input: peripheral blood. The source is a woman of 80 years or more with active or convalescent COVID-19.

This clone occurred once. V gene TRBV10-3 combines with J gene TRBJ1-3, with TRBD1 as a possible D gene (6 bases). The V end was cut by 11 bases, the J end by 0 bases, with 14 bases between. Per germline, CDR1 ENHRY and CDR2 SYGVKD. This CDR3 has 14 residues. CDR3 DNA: TGTGCCGTTACACAGGGTTTCTCTGGAAACACCATATATTTT. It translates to CAVTQGFSGNTIYF.

The chain's CDR3 is CASSFRGSQPQHF. CDR3 nucleotides: TGTGCCAGCAGTTTTCGGGGGAGTCAGCCCCAGCATTTT. The V call is TRBV12-3 or TRBV12-4, the J call TRBJ1-5, with D perhaps matching TRBD1 (5 bases). V gave up 3 bases and J gave up 6 bases, with 9 bases separating them. This CDR3 spans 13 amino acids.

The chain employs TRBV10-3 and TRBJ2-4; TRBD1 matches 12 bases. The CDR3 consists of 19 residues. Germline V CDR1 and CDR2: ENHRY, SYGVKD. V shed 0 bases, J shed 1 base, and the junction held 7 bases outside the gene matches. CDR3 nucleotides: TGTGCCATCAGTGAGTCCGGGACAGGGGGCGCGTGGGCCAAAAACATTCAGTACTTC. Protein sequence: CAISESGTGGAWAKNIQYF.

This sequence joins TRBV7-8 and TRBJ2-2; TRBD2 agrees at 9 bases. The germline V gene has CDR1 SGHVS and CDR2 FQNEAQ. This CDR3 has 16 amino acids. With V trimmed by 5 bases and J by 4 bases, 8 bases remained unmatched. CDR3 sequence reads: CASSPPAGGATGELFF. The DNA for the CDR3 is TGTGCCAGCAGCCCACCGGCGGGGGGGGCCACCGGGGAGCTGTTTTTT.

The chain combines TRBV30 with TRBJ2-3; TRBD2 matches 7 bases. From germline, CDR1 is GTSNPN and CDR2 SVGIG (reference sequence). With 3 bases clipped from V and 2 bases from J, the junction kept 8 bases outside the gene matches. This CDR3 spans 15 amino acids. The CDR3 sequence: CAWSEGLAVTDTQYF. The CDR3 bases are TGTGCCTGGAGCGAGGGGCTAGCGGTCACAGATACGCAGTATTTT.

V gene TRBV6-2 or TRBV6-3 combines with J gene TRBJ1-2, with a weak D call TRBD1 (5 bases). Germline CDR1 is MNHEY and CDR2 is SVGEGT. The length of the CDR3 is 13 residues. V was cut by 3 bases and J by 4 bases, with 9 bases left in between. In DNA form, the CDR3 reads TGTGCCAGCAGTTATCAGGGCGGCTATGGCTACACCTTC. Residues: CASSYQGGYGYTF.

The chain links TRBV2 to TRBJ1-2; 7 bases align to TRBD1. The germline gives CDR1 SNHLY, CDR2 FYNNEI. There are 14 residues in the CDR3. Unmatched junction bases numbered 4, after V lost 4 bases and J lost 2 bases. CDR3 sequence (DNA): TGTGCCAGCAGTGTGAGGGGGCAGAACTATGGCTACACCTTC. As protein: CASSVRGQNYGYTF.

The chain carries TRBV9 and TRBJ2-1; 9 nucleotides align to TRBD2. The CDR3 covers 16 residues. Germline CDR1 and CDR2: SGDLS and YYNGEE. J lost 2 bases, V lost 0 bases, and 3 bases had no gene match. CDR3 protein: CASSVEVAGAYNEQFF. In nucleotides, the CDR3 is TGTGCCAGCAGCGTAGAGGTAGCGGGGGCCTACAATGAGCAGTTCTTC.

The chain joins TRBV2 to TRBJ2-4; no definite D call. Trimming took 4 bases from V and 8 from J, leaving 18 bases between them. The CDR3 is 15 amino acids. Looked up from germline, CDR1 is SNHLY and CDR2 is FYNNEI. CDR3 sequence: CASSVRQSFVDIQYF. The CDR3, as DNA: TGTGCCAGCAGTGTGAGGCAGTCGTTTGTCGACATTCAGTACTTC.

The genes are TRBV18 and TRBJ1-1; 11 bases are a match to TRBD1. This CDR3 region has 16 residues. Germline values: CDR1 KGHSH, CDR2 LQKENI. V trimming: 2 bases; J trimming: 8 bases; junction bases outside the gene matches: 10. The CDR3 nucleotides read TGTGCCAGCTCACCATCAGGACAGGGGGCATCCCGCGAAGCTTTCTTT. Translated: CASSPSGQGASREAFF.

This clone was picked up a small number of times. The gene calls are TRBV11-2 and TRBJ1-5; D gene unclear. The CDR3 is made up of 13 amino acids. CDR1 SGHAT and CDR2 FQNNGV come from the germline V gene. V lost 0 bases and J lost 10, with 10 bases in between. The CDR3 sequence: CASSLDPRVPQHF. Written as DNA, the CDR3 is TGTGCCAGCAGCTTAGATCCGCGAGTTCCCCAGCATTTT.

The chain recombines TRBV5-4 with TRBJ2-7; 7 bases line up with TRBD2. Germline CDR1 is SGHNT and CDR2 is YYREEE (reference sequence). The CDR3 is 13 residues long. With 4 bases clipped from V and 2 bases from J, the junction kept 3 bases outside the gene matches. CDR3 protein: CASSLGTTYEQYF. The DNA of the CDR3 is TGTGCCAGCAGCCTGGGGACTACCTACGAGCAGTACTTC.

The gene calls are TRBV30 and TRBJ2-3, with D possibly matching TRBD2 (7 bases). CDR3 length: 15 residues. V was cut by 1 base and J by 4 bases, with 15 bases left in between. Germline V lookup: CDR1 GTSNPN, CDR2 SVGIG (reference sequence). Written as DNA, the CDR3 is TGTGCCTGGAGTGAGCCCCTGGGGGGGCCAGATACGCAGTATTTT. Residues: CAWSEPLGGPDTQYF.

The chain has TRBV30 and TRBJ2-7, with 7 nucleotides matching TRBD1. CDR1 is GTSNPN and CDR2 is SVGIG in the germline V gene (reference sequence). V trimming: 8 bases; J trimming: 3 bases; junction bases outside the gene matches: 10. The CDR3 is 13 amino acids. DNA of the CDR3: TGTGCCCTCACTGGGGACAGCAACTACGAGCAGTACTTC. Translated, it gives CALTGDSNYEQYF. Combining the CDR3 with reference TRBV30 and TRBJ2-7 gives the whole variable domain SQTIHQWPATLVQPVGSPLSLECTVEGTSNPNLYWYRQAAGRGLQLLFYSVGIGQISSEVPQNLSASRPQDRQFILSSKKLLLSDSGFYLCALTGDSNYEQYFGPGTRLTVT.

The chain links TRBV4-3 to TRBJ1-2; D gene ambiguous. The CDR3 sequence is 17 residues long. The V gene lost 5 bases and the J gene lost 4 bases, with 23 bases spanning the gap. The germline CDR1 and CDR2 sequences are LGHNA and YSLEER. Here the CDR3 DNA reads TGCGCCAGCAGCACCCGGGCCTCAATTGGGAGTAGCTATGGCTACACCTTC. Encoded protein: CASSTRASIGSSYGYTF.

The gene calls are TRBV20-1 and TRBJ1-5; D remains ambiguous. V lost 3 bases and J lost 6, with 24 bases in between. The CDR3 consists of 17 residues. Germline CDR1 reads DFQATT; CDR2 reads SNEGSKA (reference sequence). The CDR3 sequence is CSASLPILNPSSQPQHF. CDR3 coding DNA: TGCAGTGCTAGTCTCCCGATTCTAAACCCCTCTAGTCAGCCCCAGCATTTT.

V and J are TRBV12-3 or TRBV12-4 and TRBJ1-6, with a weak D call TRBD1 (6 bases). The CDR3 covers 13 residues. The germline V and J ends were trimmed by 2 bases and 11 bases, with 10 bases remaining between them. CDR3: CASSLYQGPPLHF. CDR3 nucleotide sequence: TGTGCCAGCAGTTTATATCAGGGGCCACCCCTCCACTTT.

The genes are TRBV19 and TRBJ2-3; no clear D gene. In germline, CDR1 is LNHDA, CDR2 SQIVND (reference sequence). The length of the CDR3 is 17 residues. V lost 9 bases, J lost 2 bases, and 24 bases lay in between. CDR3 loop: CASNEYSSPIHTDTQYF. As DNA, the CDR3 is TGTGCCAGCAACGAATATTCTAGTCCCATCCACACAGATACGCAGTATTTT.

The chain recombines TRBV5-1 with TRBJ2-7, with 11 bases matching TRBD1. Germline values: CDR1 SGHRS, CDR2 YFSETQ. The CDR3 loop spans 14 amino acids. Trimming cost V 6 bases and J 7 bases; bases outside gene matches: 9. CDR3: CASTSGTGGLEQYF. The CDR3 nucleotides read TGCGCCAGCACCTCCGGGACAGGGGGGTTGGAGCAGTACTTC. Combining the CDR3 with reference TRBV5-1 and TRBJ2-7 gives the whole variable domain KAGVTQTPRYLIKTRGQQVTLSCSPISGHRSVSWYQQTPGQGLQFLFEYFSETQRNKGNFPGRFSGRQFSNSRSEMNVSTLELGDSALYLCASTSGTGGLEQYFGPGTRLTVT.

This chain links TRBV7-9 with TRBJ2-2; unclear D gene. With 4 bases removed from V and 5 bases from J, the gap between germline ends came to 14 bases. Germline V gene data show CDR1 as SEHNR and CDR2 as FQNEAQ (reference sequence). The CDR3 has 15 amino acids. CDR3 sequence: CASSSVVRSTGELFF. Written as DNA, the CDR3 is TGTGCCAGCAGCTCCGTCGTTCGGAGTACCGGGGAGCTGTTTTTT.

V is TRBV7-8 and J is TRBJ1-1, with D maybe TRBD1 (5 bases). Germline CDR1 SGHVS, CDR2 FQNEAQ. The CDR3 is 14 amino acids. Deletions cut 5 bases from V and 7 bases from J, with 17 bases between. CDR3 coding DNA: TGTGCCAGCAGCCACGAACAGGCGGTCAATGAAGCTTTCTTT. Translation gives CASSHEQAVNEAFF.